This T cell receptor beta chain comes out of a study of PD-L1 blockade in urothelial cancer (dated by TCRdb to the late 2010s). Regarding the study in general: Every patient began therapy at some point between 2013 and 2015 and was given atezolizumab 1,200 mg intravenously every 3 weeks. About 90% of the roughly 29 patients were identified as males with urothelial cancer of bladder origin, and a prior smoking history was reported by 18 of 29 patients. Patients had an ECOG performance status of 0 or 1 and had received between 0 and 3 prior chemotherapy regimens. Blood samples were analyzed at 3 weeks after treatment start (second dose) and at 6 weeks after treatment start. Blood samples gave median yields of around 140,000 T cells and some 84,000 unique TCRs, along with a median clonality of approximately 0.084. The study was an exploratory multi-omic analysis of somatic, immune and clinical correlates of response to PD-L1 blockade with atezolizumab in urothelial cancer. Pretreatment tumor samples, along with matched peripheral blood collected serially before and after atezolizumab treatment, underwent TCR sequencing. Progression-free survival longer than 6 months counted as durable clinical benefit, and TCR features were additionally tested against both progression-free and overall survival. In the same patients, pretreatment tumors underwent whole exome sequencing and RNA sequencing in addition to TCR sequencing. Durable clinical benefit was achieved by nine patients and was not achieved by 20 patients. Under 30 patients had pretreatment blood TCR-seq, some 25 had at least one posttreatment blood collection, and some 25 had tumor TCR-seq. The study at large found these results: Improved progression-free and overall survival was found to be associated with pretreatment peripheral blood TCR clonality below the median. Because the sample size was small (n ≈ 27) and many exploratory analyses were performed, the results are intended to be hypothesis-generating. Greater expansion of tumor-associated TCR clones in peripheral blood 3 weeks after the start of treatment was observed in patients with durable benefit (n ≈ 22, p = 0.022).

To estimate absolute template abundance from read counts, synthetic TCR analog templates were spiked into each PCR. TCRbeta CDR3 regions were amplified from genomic DNA with bias-controlled V and J gene primers using the immunoSEQ assay. Sequencing of rearranged TCRbeta segments was done at approximately 20X coverage. In the source study's methods: Sequencing errors were corrected by clustering, and CDR3s were annotated against IMGT so that V, D and J genes could be assigned. Downstream analyses used only productive TCRbeta rearrangements and left out out-of-frame or stop-codon sequences. Clonality was computed as one minus Shannon entropy normalized by the log of the number of unique productive sequences. Fisher's exact test with Benjamini-Hochberg correction, at a threshold of adjusted p below 0.01, was used to find clones that differed between time points or between blood and tumor. Not all clones reach the TCRdb copy of this immuneACCESS table, which keeps in-frame sequences only. Checked studies attribute under half of the gap to unresolved V genes and leave the rest unexplained. V, J and clone size are those of that table, while D and trimming were read from the DNA. The sample table holds 49,000 or so clones, of which roughly 86% were seen once. The ten most abundant clones make up around 20% of the sample.

CDR1 and CDR2 are drawn from the germline V gene: SGDLS, YYNGEE. V lost 0 bases and J lost 2 bases; the stretch between them is 11 bases long. Its CDR3 holds 15 amino acids, cysteine through phenylalanine. The only DNA kept is the CDR3, 45 bases in frame from the first base. Worth noting for this clone: This receptor's antigen is unknown. Qualities for individual bases were not recorded, and no much larger clone is one base off.

Taken with the paper, the label for time point translates to: pretreatment peripheral blood. The cohort included 29 patients with locally advanced or metastatic urothelial carcinoma who were treated at Memorial Sloan Kettering on a trial protocol. Peripheral blood mononuclear cells were collected pretreatment and during treatment, with between 1 and 8 total time points obtained per patient. The Qiagen DNeasy Blood extraction kit was used to purify genomic DNA from total PBMCs and tumor samples. PBMCs were collected pretreatment and during treatment, and were isolated and stored as previously described.

This chain joins TRBV9 to TRBJ2-5; confidence is insufficient to name the D gene. This TCR came from a man aged 55 to 69 with urothelial cancer. Sequencing was performed on PBMCs, taken around atezolizumab (anti-PD-L1) treatment. The CDR3 reads CASSVGGLSQETQYF. The nucleotides are TGTGCCAGCAGCGTAGGAGGTCTGTCGCAAGAGACCCAGTACTTC.